This is a list of T cell receptor beta chains from one sample in a study of T cells in Graves' hyperthyroidism and ophthalmopathy. TCRdb called the multiplex PCR reads again in MiXCR, with one record for every CDR3 protein. The sample lists under 250,000 distinct CDR3 sequences, approximately 25% seen once, with about 40% in the top ten. The sample taken for sequencing was blood. The receptors derive from a woman between 35 and 50 years old with Graves' ophthalmopathy. The CDR3 runs from the conserved cysteine through the conserved F or W. The order of the fields is V gene, D gene, J gene, clone size, CDR3 protein, CDR3 DNA. A D gene is named only where the DNA matches it firmly. Size tells how often a clone was seen (once, few, many) or the class of an expanded clone, and some rows leave it out.

TRBV27,NA,TRBJ1-2,many,CASSLTLNYGYTF,TGTGCCAGCAGTCTTACCCTTAACTATGGCTACACCTTC
TRBV28,TRBD2,TRBJ2-7,NA,CASQRGAYEQYF,TGTGCCAGCCAGCGGGGGGCCTACGAGCAGTACTTC
TRBV20-1,NA,TRBJ2-5,NA,CSAIVPPSRQTQYF,TGCAGTGCTATCGTTCCACCCTCTCGGCAGACCCAGTACTTC
TRBV4-1,NA,TRBJ2-5,few,CASSHRWLYQETQYF,TGCGCCAGCAGCCACCGATGGTTGTACCAAGAGACCCAGTACTTC
TRBV2,NA,TRBJ1-1,once,CASSLGFQATEAFF,TGTGCCAGCAGTCTCGGGTTCCAGGCCACTGAAGCTTTCTTT
TRBV28,NA,TRBJ1-6,many,CASSLGDSPLHF,TGTGCCAGCAGTTTAGGGGATTCACCCCTCCACTTT
TRBV6-1,NA,TRBJ2-7,many,CASSEARLEQYF,TGTGCCAGCAGTGAAGCCCGTTTGGAGCAGTACTTC
TRBV7-9,NA,TRBJ2-5,NA,CASSLGSGMETQYF,TGTGCCAGCAGCTTAGGGTCAGGGATGGAGACCCAGTACTTC
TRBV7-2,NA,TRBJ2-7,NA,CASSLWDSVGEQYF,TGTGCCAGCAGCCTATGGGACTCCGTAGGCGAGCAGTATTTC
TRBV29-1,NA,TRBJ2-4,many,CSVELKNIQYF,TGCAGCGTTGAACTCAAAAACATTCAGTACTTC
TRBV15,NA,TRBJ2-5,NA,CATSRDRVQDQYF,TGTGCCACCAGCAGAGACCGGGTGCAGGACCAGTACTTC
TRBV19,NA,TRBJ1-3,many,CASSVDGRNTIYF,TGTGCCAGTAGTGTCGACGGCAGAAACACCATATATTTT
TRBV6-2/TRBV6-3,TRBD1,TRBJ1-5,NA,CASSTTLGQINQPQHF,TGTGCCAGCAGTACGACCCTGGGACAGATCAATCAGCCCCAGCATTTT
TRBV7-2,TRBD2,TRBJ2-5,many,CASSSGLAGYGETQYF,TGTGCCAGCAGCTCGGGACTAGCGGGATATGGGGAGACCCAGTACTTC
TRBV20-1,TRBD1,TRBJ2-3,many,CSVASGTGTGDTQYF,TGCAGTGTTGCTTCTGGGACAGGGACTGGGGATACGCAGTATTTT
TRBV28,TRBD1,TRBJ2-4,many,CASRAGGANIQYF,TGTGCCAGCAGGGCAGGGGGCGCAAACATTCAGTACTTC
TRBV5-5,NA,TRBJ2-7,few,CASSLRTDFSYGQYF,TGTGCCAGCAGCTTACGGACCGATTTCTCCTACGGGCAGTACTTC
TRBV27,NA,TRBJ1-2,many,CASSLSGPTENYGYTF,TGTGCCAGCAGTTTATCAGGACCGACAGAAAACTATGGCTACACCTTC
TRBV5-1,NA,TRBJ1-6,NA,CASSLEGVALSSYNSPLHF,TGCGCCAGCAGCTTGGAAGGGGTTGCTTTGAGCTCCTATAATTCACCCCTCCACTTT
TRBV6-1,NA,TRBJ1-2,once,CASSEAWGSNYGYTF,TGTGCCAGCAGTGAAGCGTGGGGATCTAACTATGGCTACACCTTC
TRBV28,NA,TRBJ1-5,NA,CASSGWTSYQPQHF,TGTGCCAGCAGTGGATGGACATCCTATCAGCCCCAGCATTTT
TRBV30,NA,TRBJ2-6,many,CAWSISGANVLTF,TGTGCCTGGAGTATTTCTGGGGCCAACGTCCTGACTTTC
TRBV6-2/TRBV6-3,TRBD1,TRBJ1-1,NA,CASRGDRETEAFF,TGTGCCAGCAGAGGGGACAGGGAAACTGAAGCTTTCTTT
TRBV7-3,NA,TRBJ2-7,NA,CASSLSGGGTGEQYF,TGTGCCAGCAGCTTATCGGGTGGGGGTACCGGGGAGCAGTACTTC
TRBV7-8,NA,TRBJ2-7,many,CASSSAGVSSYEQYF,TGTGCCAGCAGCTCCGCCGGAGTGAGCTCCTACGAGCAGTACTTC
TRBV18,NA,TRBJ2-7,few,CASSPGAGSTYEQYF,TGTGCCAGCTCACCAGGCGCGGGAAGTACCTACGAGCAGTACTTC
TRBV7-7,TRBD1,TRBJ1-2,many,CASSLAGQGYGYTF,TGTGCTAGCAGCTTAGCGGGACAGGGCTATGGCTACACCTTC
TRBV25-1,TRBD2,TRBJ2-2,NA,CASSEWASGMGTGELFF,TGTGCCAGCAGTGAATGGGCTAGCGGGATGGGAACCGGGGAGCTGTTTTTT
TRBV19,TRBD1,TRBJ1-5,NA,CASRGTVYSNQPQRF,TGTGCCAGTAGAGGGACAGTATATAGCAATCAGCCCCAGCGTTTT
TRBV5-1,TRBD2,TRBJ2-7,NA,CASREAGAIYEQYF,TGCGCCAGCAGAGAGGCGGGAGCTATCTACGAGCAGTACTTC
TRBV28,NA,TRBJ2-5,NA,CASSFEADRETQYF,TGTGCCAGCAGTTTTGAGGCTGATAGGGAGACCCAGTACTTC
TRBV29-1,NA,TRBJ1-1,once,CSAHLGLVTEAFF,TGCAGCGCACATTTGGGGTTGGTCACTGAAGCTTTCTTT
TRBV18,TRBD2,TRBJ2-7,many,CASSPRAGGEEQYF,TGTGCCAGCTCACCACGAGCGGGAGGAGAAGAGCAGTACTTC
TRBV6-2/TRBV6-3,TRBD2,TRBJ2-4,NA,CASRRRTSGRHKEGKNIQYF,TGTGCCAGCAGACGTAGGACTAGCGGGAGGCATAAGGAAGGAAAAAACATTCAGTACTTC
TRBV6-5,NA,TRBJ1-1,many,CASSRFLGWTEAFF,TGTGCCAGCAGTCGCTTTTTGGGTTGGACTGAAGCTTTCTTT
TRBV7-2,NA,TRBJ2-5,NA,CASTDRGRVETQYF,TGTGCCAGCACAGACCGGGGCAGGGTCGAGACCCAGTACTTC
TRBV5-1,TRBD2,TRBJ2-2,NA,CASSLGSGTSNTGELFF,TGCGCCAGCAGCTTGGGGAGCGGGACCAGTAACACCGGGGAGCTGTTTTTT